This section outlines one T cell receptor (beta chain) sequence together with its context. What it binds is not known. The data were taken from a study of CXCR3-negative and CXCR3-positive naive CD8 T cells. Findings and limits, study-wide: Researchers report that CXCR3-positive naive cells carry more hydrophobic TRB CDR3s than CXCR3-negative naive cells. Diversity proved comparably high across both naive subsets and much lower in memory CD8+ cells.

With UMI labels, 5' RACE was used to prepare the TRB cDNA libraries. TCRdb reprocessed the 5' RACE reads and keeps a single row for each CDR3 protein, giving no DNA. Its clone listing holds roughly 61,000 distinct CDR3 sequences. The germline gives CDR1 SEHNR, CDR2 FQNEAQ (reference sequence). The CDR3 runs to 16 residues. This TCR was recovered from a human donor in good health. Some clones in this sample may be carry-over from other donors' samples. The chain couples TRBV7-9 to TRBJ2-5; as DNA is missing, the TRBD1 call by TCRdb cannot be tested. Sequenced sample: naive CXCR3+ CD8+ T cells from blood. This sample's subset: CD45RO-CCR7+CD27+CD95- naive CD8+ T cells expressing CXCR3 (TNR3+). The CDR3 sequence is CASSSPGQAYQETQYF. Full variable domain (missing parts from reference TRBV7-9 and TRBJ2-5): DTGVSQNPRHKITKRGQNVTFRCDPISEHNRLYWYRQTLGQGPEFLTYFQNEAQLEKSRLLSDRFSAERPKGSFSTLEIQRTEQGDSAMYLCASSSPGQAYQETQYFGPGTRLLVL.